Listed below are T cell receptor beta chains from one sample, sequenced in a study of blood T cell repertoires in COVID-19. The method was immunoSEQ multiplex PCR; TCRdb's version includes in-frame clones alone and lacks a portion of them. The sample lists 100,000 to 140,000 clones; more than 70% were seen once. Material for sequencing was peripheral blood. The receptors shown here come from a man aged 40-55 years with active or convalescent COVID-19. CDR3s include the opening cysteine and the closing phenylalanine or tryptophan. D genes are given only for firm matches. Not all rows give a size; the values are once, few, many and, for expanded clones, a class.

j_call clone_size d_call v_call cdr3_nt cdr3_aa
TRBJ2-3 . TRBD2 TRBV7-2 TGTGCCAGCAACTCGGGACTAGCAGGAAAGGGTGCAGATACGCAGTATTTT CASNSGLAGKGADTQYF
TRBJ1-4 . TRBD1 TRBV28 TGTGCCAGCAACCACCGACAGGGAGGTGAAAAACTGTTTTTT CASNHRQGGEKLFF
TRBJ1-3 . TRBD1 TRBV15 TGTGCCACCAGCAGCCCCGGGACAGACAACACCATATATTTT CATSSPGTDNTIYF
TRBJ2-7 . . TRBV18 TGTGCCAGCTCCATTTCCCGGGACTTTTCCTACGAGCAGTACTTC CASSISRDFSYEQYF
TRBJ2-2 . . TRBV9 TGTGCCAGCAGCGTCAACCAAGGGAGCACCGGGGAGCTGTTTTTT CASSVNQGSTGELFF
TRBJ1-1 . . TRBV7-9 TGTGCCAGCAGACAGGGCGAACTGAACACTGAAGCTTTCTTT CASRQGELNTEAFF
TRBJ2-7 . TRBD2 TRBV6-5 TGTGCCAGCAGTTACTCTTCTGGCGGGAGCTCCTACGAGCAGTACTTC CASSYSSGGSSYEQYF
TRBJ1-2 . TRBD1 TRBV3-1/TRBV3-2 TGTGCCAGCAGCCACCAGGACAGGGGCTCAGGGGGCTACACCTTC CASSHQDRGSGGYTF
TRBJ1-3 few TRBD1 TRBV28 TGTGCCAGCAGTTCGATGACAGGGGGACGGTCTGGAAACACCATATATTTT CASSSMTGGRSGNTIYF
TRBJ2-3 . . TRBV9 TGTGCCAGCAGCGTAGTGTCTAGCGAAACAGATACGCAGTATTTT CASSVVSSETDTQYF
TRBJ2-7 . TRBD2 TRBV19 TGTGCCAGTAGTATAGAAGGCGGGGGGGCCTCCTACGAGCAGTACTTC CASSIEGGGASYEQYF
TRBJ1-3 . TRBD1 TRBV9 TGTGCCAGCAGCGGACAGGGGAGTGGAAACACCATATATTTT CASSGQGSGNTIYF
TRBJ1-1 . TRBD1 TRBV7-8 TGTGCCAGCAGCCTCAGAAGACAGGGGGACTTGACCACTGAAGCTTTCTTT CASSLRRQGDLTTEAFF
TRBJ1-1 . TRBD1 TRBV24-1 TGTGCCACCAGTGATTGGGACAGGGCTGAAGCTTTCTTT CATSDWDRAEAFF
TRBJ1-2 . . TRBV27 TGTGCCAGCAGTTTAACCTCGTTCGGCTATGGCTACACCTTC CASSLTSFGYGYTF
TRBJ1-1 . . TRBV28 TGTGCCAGCAGTTTGTCTTGGACTCCTGAAGCTTTCTTT CASSLSWTPEAFF
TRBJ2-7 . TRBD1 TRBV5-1 TGCGCCAGCAGCCAAAGACAGGGCTCCTACGAGCAGTACTTC CASSQRQGSYEQYF
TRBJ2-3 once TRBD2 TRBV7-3 TGTGCCAGCAGTCCAAATCTAGCGGGAGCGACAGATACGCAGTATTTT CASSPNLAGATDTQYF
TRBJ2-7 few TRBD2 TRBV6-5 TGTGCCAGCTCTAGCGGGAGGTCCTACGAGCAGTACTTC CASSSGRSYEQYF
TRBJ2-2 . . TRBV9 TGTGCCAGCAGCGTAGCCGGCGGGATACCCGGGGAGCTGTTTTTT CASSVAGGIPGELFF
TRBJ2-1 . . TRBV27 TGTGCCAGCAGTTTAACCTCTGGGAGAACACACAATGAGCAGTTCTTC CASSLTSGRTHNEQFF
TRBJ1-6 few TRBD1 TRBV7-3 TGTGCCAGCAGCCCTGGGACAGGGGGATTTTCACCCCTCCACTTT CASSPGTGGFSPLHF
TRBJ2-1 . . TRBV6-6 TGTGCCAGCACCAAAAGGCGGGGTAGCTCCTACAATGAGCAGTTCTTC CASTKRRGSSYNEQFF
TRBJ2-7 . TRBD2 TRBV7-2 TGTGCCAGCAGCCCTAATAGCGGGAGGTCCTACGAGCAGTACTTC CASSPNSGRSYEQYF
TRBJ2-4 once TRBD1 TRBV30 TGTGCCTGGAGTGAGACAGGGCTGGGCATTCAGTACTTC CAWSETGLGIQYF
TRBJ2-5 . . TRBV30 TGTGCCTGGGAGTTAGAGACAGGCTTGAAAGAGACCCAGTACTTC CAWELETGLKETQYF
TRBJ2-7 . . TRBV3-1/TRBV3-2 TGTGCCAGCAGCCAAGGTGTCGCGGGTCAGTCCCCGTACGAGCAGTACTTC CASSQGVAGQSPYEQYF